Presented here are 20 T cell receptor beta chains from one specimen sequenced in a study of blood T cell repertoires in COVID-19. The repertoire was sequenced with immunoSEQ multiplex PCR; TCRdb's copy has only in-frame clones and lacks some. The data contain 150,000 to 200,000 clones, almost 80% of them singletons. Sequenced input: PBMCs or T cells enriched from blood (not recorded which). These TCRs come from a woman aged 50 to 60 who had recovered from COVID-19.

The chain recombines TRBV10-3 with TRBJ2-7, with TRBD2 matching 8 bases. Unmatched junction bases numbered 7, after V lost 4 bases and J lost 2 bases. CDR3 length: 15 amino acids. Germline V lookup: CDR1 ENHRY, CDR2 SYGVKD. The CDR3 DNA sequence: TGTGCCATCAGTGGCCCAACTAGCGGAACCTACGAGCAGTACTTC. It is translated as CAISGPTSGTYEQYF.

The chain combines TRBV7-9 with TRBJ2-3; TRBD2 agrees at 7 bases. Germline V gene sequence: CDR1 SEHNR, CDR2 FQNEAQ (reference sequence). V dropped 5 bases and J dropped 1; count of bases not matched to a gene: 3. The CDR3 consists of 14 residues. CDR3 DNA: TGTGCCAGCAGCCGTGCGGGGGGCACAGATACGCAGTATTTT. Translating it yields CASSRAGGTDTQYF.

The chain employs TRBV19 and TRBJ2-2; 15 bases are a match to TRBD2. Germline loops: CDR1 LNHDA, CDR2 SQIVND (reference sequence). The V segment lost 9 bases and the J segment 4 bases; nucleotides outside the gene matches: 21. This CDR3 comprises 21 residues. CDR3 DNA: TGTGCCAGCCAACGTTTGGGACAGGGACTAGCGGGAGGTTTTTCCACCGGGGAGCTGTTTTTT. This translates into CASQRLGQGLAGGFSTGELFF.

The chain couples TRBV27 to TRBJ2-7; 8 nucleotides match TRBD2. CDR1 is MNHEY, CDR2 SMNVEV, per germline (reference sequence). V lost 6 bases, J lost 0 bases, and 13 bases stayed unmatched. The CDR3 extends over 17 amino acids. The CDR3 spells CASSPVGGGRSSYEQYF. CDR3 coding DNA: TGTGCCAGCAGCCCTGTCGGGGGGGGCCGGAGCTCCTACGAGCAGTACTTC.

The chain joins TRBV18 to TRBJ1-4; D gene unclear. The CDR3 extends over 14 amino acids. V lost 2 bases to trimming and J lost 3 bases, with 7 bases between them. The germline V gene has CDR1 KGHSH and CDR2 LQKENI. CDR3 coding DNA: TGTGCCAGCTCACCAGTGGCAGCTAATGAAAAACTGTTTTTT. It codes for CASSPVAANEKLFF.

The V gene is TRBV7-9, the J gene TRBJ1-1; D is unclear. The CDR3 is 11 amino acids. Germline lookup yields CDR1 SEHNR and CDR2 FQNEAQ (reference sequence). Trimming took off 1 base at V and 11 bases at J, with 8 bases between the two ends. The CDR3 coding sequence is TGTGCCAGCAGCTTAGGACTTTCGGCTTTCTTT. This codes for CASSLGLSAFF.

This clone was found once. The chain uses TRBV27 and TRBJ2-7; no clear D. This CDR3 region has 13 residues. Germline loops: CDR1 MNHEY, CDR2 SMNVEV (reference sequence). V shed 6 bases and J shed 0 bases, with 9 bases lying between them. This CDR3 reads CASRLYPSYEQYF. In DNA form, the CDR3 reads TGTGCCAGCAGACTATACCCCTCCTACGAGCAGTACTTC.

This sequence joins TRBV28 and TRBJ2-7, with 12 nucleotides matching TRBD1. Germline values: CDR1 MDHEN, CDR2 SYDVKM. The CDR3 is 16 residues long. The V and J ends lost 4 bases and 6 bases, in that order; junction bases with no gene match: 10. The DNA for the CDR3 is TGTGCCAGCAGTTCCCCGGGACAGGGGGCTCGGGTCGAGCAGTACTTC. Amino acids: CASSSPGQGARVEQYF.

The chain links TRBV5-5 to TRBJ1-2; D is possibly TRBD1 (6 bases). V was cut by 4 bases and J by 2 bases, with 12 bases left in between. The length of the CDR3 is 14 residues. Germline V gene lookup returns CDR1 SGHKS and CDR2 YYEKEE (reference sequence). The CDR3 sequence: CASSRGAGNYGYTF. CDR3 coding DNA: TGTGCCAGCAGCCGGGGGGCGGGAAACTATGGCTACACCTTC.

This clone was counted once. This sequence joins TRBV4-2 and TRBJ1-1; D unclear. The V gene lost 4 bases and the J gene lost 2 bases, with 8 bases spanning the gap. Germline V lookup: CDR1 LGHNA, CDR2 YNFKEQ. CDR3 length equals 13 residues. The CDR3 nucleotides read TGTGCCAGCAGCCCCCGGAGTAACACTGAAGCTTTCTTT. Its translation: CASSPRSNTEAFF.

This chain uses TRBV5-6 with TRBJ1-2; D is possibly TRBD1 (5 bases). The CDR3 is made up of 13 amino acids. The V end lost 1 base, the J end lost 7 bases, and 11 bases lay between the germline ends. Looked up from germline, CDR1 is SGHDT and CDR2 is YYEEEE. CDR3 coding DNA: TGTGCCAGCAGCTTGAGAATAAGGGGTGGCTACACCTTC. Translating it yields CASSLRIRGGYTF.

This rearrangement joins TRBV4-3 to TRBJ1-2; D is ambiguous. From germline, CDR1 is LGHNA and CDR2 YSLEER. This CDR3 spans 15 amino acids. V lost 0 bases, J lost 0 bases, and 8 bases lay in between. The CDR3 spells CASSQEEPTNYGYTF. CDR3 nucleotides: TGCGCCAGCAGCCAAGAAGAGCCCACTAACTATGGCTACACCTTC.

The DNA of the CDR3 is TGTGCCTGGAGTGCAGGACAGGGGAATTACAATGAGCAGTTCTTC. Translation gives CAWSAGQGNYNEQFF. The chain carries TRBV30 and TRBJ2-1, with 9 nucleotides matching TRBD1. The J segment lost 4 bases and the V segment lost 1 base, leaving 5 bases of the junction unmatched. Germline CDR1 is GTSNPN and CDR2 is SVGIG (reference sequence). CDR3 length equals 15 residues.

V usage is TRBV18 and J usage is TRBJ1-1; 10 bases are shared with TRBD1. The trim removed 3 bases at V and 1 base at J, leaving 2 bases unmatched. Germline-derived CDR1 and CDR2 are KGHSH and LQKENI. This CDR3 is 15 amino acids long. Here the CDR3 DNA reads TGTGCCAGCTCACCGGGGACAGGGGCGAACACTGAAGCTTTCTTT. It specifies CASSPGTGANTEAFF.

J is TRBJ1-2 and V is TRBV10-3; tentative D call: TRBD1 (6 bases). Trimming shortened V by 7 bases and J by 8 bases, and 11 bases separated the two germline ends. CDR1 and CDR2 (germline): ENHRY, SYGVKD. The CDR3 sequence is 11 residues long. As DNA, the CDR3 is TGTGCCATCAAGGGGGACGGAGGCTACACCTTC. Translation gives CAIKGDGGYTF.

The chain uses TRBV7-8 and TRBJ2-1; 8 bases line up with TRBD2. The CDR3 sequence is 15 residues long. Germline CDR1 SGHVS, CDR2 FQNEAQ. V shed 1 base and J 7 bases; nucleotides not matched to a gene: 6. The CDR3 sequence is CASSLEGTRRNEQFF. The CDR3 coding sequence is TGTGCCAGCAGCTTAGAGGGGACTAGAAGGAATGAGCAGTTCTTC.

The CDR3 reads CASSVRVSHGTRDTGELFF. The DNA of the CDR3 is TGTGCCAGCAGCGTCCGAGTCTCGCACGGGACTAGGGACACCGGGGAGCTGTTTTTT. This rearrangement joins TRBV9 to TRBJ2-2; TRBD2 agrees at 8 bases. The CDR3 runs 19 residues. CDR1 is SGDLS, CDR2 YYNGEE, per germline. V gave up 2 bases and J gave up 3 bases; unmatched junction bases: 15.

The chain links TRBV5-1 to TRBJ1-1, with TRBD1 matching 7 bases. The CDR3 length is 16 residues. Germline-derived CDR1 and CDR2 are SGHRS and YFSETQ. Trimming removed 4 bases from V and 1 base from J; junction bases left unmatched: 10. CDR3 region: CASSRHPGQTNTEAFF. CDR3 DNA sequence: TGCGCCAGCAGCAGACATCCGGGACAGACGAACACTGAAGCTTTCTTT.

This chain links TRBV11-2 with TRBJ2-1; 8 bases align to TRBD2. This CDR3 is built from 17 residues. With 3 bases clipped from V and 9 bases from J, the junction kept 16 bases outside the gene matches. Germline V gene sequence: CDR1 SGHAT, CDR2 FQNNGV. The CDR3 spells CASSFAVASGSPGEQFF. The CDR3 bases are TGTGCCAGCAGCTTTGCAGTTGCGAGCGGGAGTCCGGGTGAGCAGTTCTTC.

V and J are TRBV6-6 and TRBJ2-1, with TRBD2 as a possible D gene (6 bases). The length of the CDR3 is 14 residues. Per the germline V gene, CDR1 is MNHNY and CDR2 is SVGAGI (reference sequence). Trimming shortened V by 5 bases and J by 7 bases, and 15 bases separated the two germline ends. The CDR3 bases are TGTGCCAGCAGTGGAGGGACTCGGAGTAATGAGCAGTTCTTC. Encoded protein: CASSGGTRSNEQFF.